This T cell receptor (beta chain) emerged from a study of T cells in Graves' hyperthyroidism and ophthalmopathy. In the ophthalmopathy cohort, Clinical Activity Score was at least 3, NOSPECS grade at least 4, and duration under 3 months. The CDR3 regions of TCR beta were amplified from RNA transcripts. In the first-round RT-PCR of the TCR CDR3, the HTBI primer set was used. MiXCR, applied by TCRdb to the multiplex PCR reads, yields one record per CDR3 protein. Of about 270,000 distinct CDR3 sequences in the sample, roughly 22% were seen once. Study-level results: Expanded thyroid clonotypes (above 0.001) were mostly also found in blood.

This clonotype has at least ten counts. Antigen unknown. The CDR3 has 13 residues. CDR1 and CDR2 from the germline V gene are MNHEY and SVGAGI. V was pared by 5 bases and J by 2 bases, with 10 bases between. The sequence was obtained from a woman in her forties with Graves' ophthalmopathy. The sample was blood. V usage is TRBV6-5 and J usage is TRBJ2-7, with D unclear. CDR3 DNA: TGTGCCAGCAGTCCCGACACCCCCTACGAGCAGTACTTC. Residues: CASSPDTPYEQYF.